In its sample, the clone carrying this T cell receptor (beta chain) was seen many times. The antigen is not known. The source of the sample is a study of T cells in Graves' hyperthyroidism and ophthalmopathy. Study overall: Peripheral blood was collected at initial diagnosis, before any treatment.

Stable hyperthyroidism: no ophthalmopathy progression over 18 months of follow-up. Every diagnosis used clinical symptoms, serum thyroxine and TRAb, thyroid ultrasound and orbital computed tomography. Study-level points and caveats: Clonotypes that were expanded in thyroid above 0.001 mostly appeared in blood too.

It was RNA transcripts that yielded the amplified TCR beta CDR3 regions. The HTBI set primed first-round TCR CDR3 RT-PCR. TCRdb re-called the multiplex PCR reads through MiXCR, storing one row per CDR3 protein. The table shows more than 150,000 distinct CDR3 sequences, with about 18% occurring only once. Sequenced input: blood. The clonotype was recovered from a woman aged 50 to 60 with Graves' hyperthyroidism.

The CDR3 region is CASGRAQGYTEAFF. The CDR3 nucleotides are TGTGCCAGCGGAAGAGCGCAGGGATACACTGAAGCTTTCTTT. The chain links TRBV7-8 to TRBJ1-1; weak D call: TRBD1 (5 bases). This CDR3 contains 14 residues. Germline CDR1 SGHVS, CDR2 FQNEAQ. V lost 8 bases and J 3 bases, leaving 16 bases between the germline ends.